This TCR beta chain was obtained from a study of cytomegalovirus exposure and HLA in healthy donors. Study-level points and caveats: What TCR beta sequences reportedly achieved was accurate prediction of HLA-A and HLA-B alleles in most subjects. In a later analysis, about 17,000 TCR beta sequences were associated with HLA alleles at 0.05 false discovery rate.

The primer mix had 60 Vbeta and 13 Jbeta primers. Sequencing used immunoSEQ multiplex PCR; TCRdb keeps in-frame clones, though not all of them. The sample includes around 100,000 clones, about 71% of them seen just once. Concerning this clone itself: The antigen remains undetermined.

This CDR3 has 15 amino acids. Trimming removed 6 bases at V and 4 bases at J, with 16 bases between. The germline CDR1 and CDR2 sequences are MDHEN and SYDVKM. Sequenced: PBMCs. The chain links TRBV28 to TRBJ2-1; D is unclear. This receptor was obtained from a woman aged 45-65 years in good health and CMV-seronegative. CDR3: CASSLGGPPYNEQFF. The CDR3 DNA follows: TGTGCCAGCAGCCTAGGTGGCCCGCCTTACAATGAGCAGTTCTTC.